What follows is one TCR beta chain and its context. Authors' methods: The authors estimated nucleated cell counts from reference gene primer amplification. TCRdb's copy holds only in-frame clones and misses some; the assay was immunoSEQ multiplex PCR. That table gives V, J and clone size, and the DNA gave D and trimming. Here the sample spans 100,000 to 150,000 clones, approximately 86% being singletons. Seattle researchers signed up patients amid active infection and tracked them longitudinally. The record originates from a study of blood T cell repertoires in COVID-19. In the study overall: Acute-phase and convalescent COVID-19 samples originated in the United States, Italy and Spain. PBMCs, B-cell-depleted T cells, or T cells were the source of the cDNA or gDNA that made up the material.

This CDR3 spans 15 amino acids. V was shortened by 4 bases and J by 0 bases, with 12 bases between the two germline ends. Germline values: CDR1 MNHNY, CDR2 SVGAGI (reference sequence). The chain has TRBV6-6 and TRBJ1-1, with a tentative D call TRBD1 (6 bases). The material sequenced was peripheral blood. This TCR derives from a woman in her seventies with COVID-19, enrolled during active disease. CDR3 DNA sequence: TGTGCCAGCAGTTCTTCAGGACAGCTGAACACTGAAGCTTTCTTT. Amino acid sequence: CASSSSGQLNTEAFF.